This T cell receptor (beta chain) is from a study of T-cell reconstitution after alpha-beta-depleted transplantation in children. V shed 6 bases, J shed 7 bases, and the junction held 19 bases outside the gene matches. Germline V lookup: CDR1 SQVTM, CDR2 ANQGSEA. The length of the CDR3 is 16 residues. Unique molecular identifiers were used in preparing the TCRbeta library. One entry per CDR3 protein results from TCRdb running MiXCR on the PCR reads. The sample has 580,000 or so distinct CDR3 sequences, about 21% seen once; the top ten hold 13% to 15%. Overall study results and limits: Several patients had high TCRbeta diversity at day 60; it came from surviving recipient T cells and thymic progenitors. Expanded clones from the graft, numbering several hundred, reportedly supplied alpha-beta T cells about two months after transplant. A year had passed since transplant, and T-cell counts and diversity by then came mostly from newly produced T cells.

Of note for this clonotype: The antigen is not known.

The chain is built from TRBV29-1 and TRBJ2-5, with TRBD2 identical over 8 bases. Sequenced here: PBMCs, mostly from graft donor cells, sampled 360 days after TCRalphabeta/CD19-depleted stem cell transplant. The receptor comes from a boy in the first two years of life who had a stem cell transplant for acute myeloid leukemia, so the T cells may come from the graft donor. The CDR3 protein is CSVTGAGGPMGGTQYF. CDR3 nucleotides: TGCAGCGTCACTGGGGCGGGGGGACCTATGGGGGGGACCCAGTACTTC.